The 21 T cell receptor beta chains listed next were all sequenced from one sample in a study of PD-1 blockade in classical Hodgkin lymphoma. The table came from immunoSEQ multiplex PCR; TCRdb's copy has only in-frame clones and leaves some out. The repertoire includes tens of thousands of clones, 70% to 85% of them detected once, and roughly 9.8% sits in the top ten. As to time point: cycle 4 day 1 (C4D1), after 5 to 7 weeks of nivolumab. After autologous stem cell transplantation all patients relapsed, and prior brentuximab vedotin exposure differed between cohorts. Here the sequenced sample was peripheral blood mononuclear cells (PBMCs), taken before the fourth cycle of nivolumab. These TCRs come from a human donor with classical Hodgkin lymphoma.

This clone was observed a handful of times. An end of the junction does not agree with germline; a read error may underlie this. The gene calls are TRBV11-2 and TRBJ2-7, with TRBD1 as a possible D gene (6 bases). Looked up from germline, CDR1 is SGHAT and CDR2 is FQNNGV. The CDR3 runs to 13 residues. This CDR3 reads CASSLRDIYAQYF. CDR3 in DNA: TGTGCCAGCAGCTTACGGGACATCTACGCGCAGTACTTC. Combining the CDR3 with reference TRBV11-2 and TRBJ2-7 gives the whole variable domain EAGVAQSPRYKIIEKRQSVAFWCNPISGHATLYWYQQILGQGPKLLIQFQNNGVVDDSQLPKDRFSAERLKGVDSTLKIQPAKLEDSAVYLCASSLRDIYAQYFGPGTRLTVT.

The rearrangement links TRBV9 to TRBJ1-6, with D possibly TRBD1 on 6 matching bases. CDR1 SGDLS and CDR2 YYNGEE come from the germline V gene. Trimming removed 3 bases from V and 6 bases from J, with 10 bases in between. This CDR3 has 14 residues. CDR3 residues: CASSAPGANSPLHF. CDR3 nucleotides: TGTGCCAGCAGCGCCCCGGGGGCTAATTCACCCCTCCACTTT.

The sample holds one count of this clone. The V and J genes are TRBV28 and TRBJ2-3; tentative D call: TRBD1 (5 bases). From germline, CDR1 is MDHEN and CDR2 SYDVKM. This CDR3 is 15 amino acids long. V was trimmed by 2 bases and J by 2 bases, leaving 11 bases between them. The CDR3 DNA is TGTGCCAGCAGTTTAGGGGCCAGTGACACAGATACGCAGTATTTT. Residues: CASSLGASDTDTQYF. The variable domain in full, completed from reference TRBV28 and TRBJ2-3, reads DVKVTQSSRYLVKRTGEKVFLECVQDMDHENMFWYRQDPGLGLRLIYFSYDVKMKEKGDIPEGYSVSREKKERFSLILESASTNQTSMYLCASSLGASDTDTQYFGPGTRLTVL.

J is TRBJ1-1 and V is TRBV18; TRBD1 is a possible D gene (5 bases). This CDR3 has 11 residues. V dropped 2 bases and J dropped 8 bases, with 6 bases sitting between them. Looked up from germline, CDR1 is KGHSH and CDR2 is LQKENI. In nucleotides, the CDR3 is TGTGCCAGCTCACCAGGGGGGGAAGCTTTCTTT. This gives the protein CASSPGGEAFF.

The chain's CDR3 is CASSWSQGGYTF. CDR3 in DNA: TGTGCCAGCTCTTGGTCCCAGGGAGGCTACACCTTC. The chain uses TRBV18 and TRBJ1-2; TRBD1 is a possible D gene (5 bases). The CDR3 is 12 amino acids. Germline V lookup: CDR1 KGHSH, CDR2 LQKENI. V shed 6 bases and J shed 8 bases, with 13 bases lying between them.

The chain couples TRBV5-5 to TRBJ2-7, with no clear D. The CDR3 has 11 residues. Germline CDR1 reads SGHKS; CDR2 reads YYEKEE (reference sequence). The germline V and J ends were trimmed by 5 bases and 5 bases, with 8 bases remaining between them. This CDR3 is CASSITDEQYF. The CDR3 DNA sequence: TGTGCCAGCAGTATAACGGACGAGCAGTACTTC.

The chain is built from TRBV7-2 and TRBJ2-4, with 7 nucleotides matching TRBD2. Germline assignment: CDR1 SGHTA and CDR2 FQGNSA. The CDR3 contains 16 residues. Germline trimming cut 3 bases from V and 1 base from J; bases unmatched to any gene: 6. The CDR3 DNA is TGTGCCAGCAGCTTGAACGGGGGGAGGGCCAAAAACATTCAGTACTTC. Its protein is CASSLNGGRAKNIQYF.

This clone appeared a few times. CDR3 nucleotides: TGCGCCAGCAGTTATAGCAATCAGCCCCAGCATTTT. Its protein product is CASSYSNQPQHF. This chain joins TRBV10-1 and TRBJ1-5; D unresolved. The CDR3 runs to 12 residues. Germline CDR1 is WNHNN and CDR2 is SYGVQD (reference sequence). V dropped 5 bases and J dropped 0 bases, with 2 bases sitting between them.

The chain joins TRBV28 to TRBJ1-2; D remains ambiguous. Trimming shortened V by 3 bases and J by 2 bases, and 7 bases separated the two germline ends. The CDR3 loop spans 13 amino acids. Per germline, CDR1 MDHEN and CDR2 SYDVKM. CDR3 nucleotides: TGTGCCAGCAGTTTTCACACGAACTATGGCTACACCTTC. Amino acids: CASSFHTNYGYTF.

The chain has TRBV10-2 and TRBJ2-2, with TRBD1 matching 7 bases. Germline lookup yields CDR1 WSHSY and CDR2 SAAADI. CDR3 length: 15 residues. The J segment lost 5 bases and the V segment lost 3 bases, leaving 6 bases of the junction unmatched. This chain's CDR3 is CASSDPRGYTGELFF. In DNA form, the CDR3 reads TGCGCCAGCAGTGACCCCAGGGGGTATACCGGGGAGCTGTTTTTT.

This rearrangement joins TRBV6-4 to TRBJ2-1, with TRBD2 matching 11 bases. V lost 4 bases and J lost 4; bases outside the gene matches: 6. CDR3 length: 16 amino acids. Germline lookup yields CDR1 MRHNA and CDR2 SNTAGT. CDR3 sequence reads: CASSGTSGWTYNEQFF. CDR3 nucleotide sequence: TGTGCCAGCAGTGGGACTAGCGGGTGGACATACAATGAGCAGTTCTTC.

In its sample, this clone was seen once. This chain joins TRBV30 and TRBJ1-2, with 7 bases that match TRBD1. With V trimmed by 3 bases and J by 4 bases, 5 bases remained unmatched. CDR1 and CDR2 (germline): GTSNPN, SVGIG (reference sequence). The CDR3 contains 13 residues. CDR3 coding DNA: TGTGCCTGGAGGAGGGACAGCCTCTATGGCTACACCTTC. Its protein product is CAWRRDSLYGYTF.

The chain couples TRBV4-3 to TRBJ1-2, with TRBD1 matching 10 bases. Germline V gene lookup returns CDR1 LGHNA and CDR2 YSLEER. The V and J ends lost 1 base and 13 bases, in that order; junction bases with no gene match: 6. This CDR3 is built from 13 residues. The CDR3: CASSQGPGTGVTF. CDR3 DNA sequence: TGCGCCAGCAGCCAAGGACCTGGGACAGGGGTCACCTTC.

The count of this clone is one. V and J are TRBV29-1 and TRBJ2-5; D possibly corresponds to TRBD1 (6 bases). Judging by the DNA end, TRBJ2-7 fits better; the J call may be wrong. Germline assignment: CDR1 SQVTM and CDR2 ANQGSEA. This CDR3 region has 13 residues. This chain's CDR3 is CSFSSLGAGEQYF. The CDR3 nucleotides are TGCAGCTTCTCCTCGTTGGGGGCAGGCGAGCAGTACTTC.

This chain connects TRBV7-9 to TRBJ2-2; D ambiguous. This CDR3 region has 12 residues. V gave up 3 bases and J gave up 5 bases, with 4 bases separating them. Germline loops: CDR1 SEHNR, CDR2 FQNEAQ (reference sequence). The CDR3 DNA follows: TGTGCCAGCAGCTTCGCGACCGGGGAGCTGTTTTTT. Protein sequence: CASSFATGELFF.

J is TRBJ1-6 and V is TRBV5-1, with 7 nucleotides matching TRBD1. There are 17 residues in the CDR3. Germline V gene sequence: CDR1 SGHRS, CDR2 YFSETQ. The J segment lost 7 bases and the V segment lost 3 bases, leaving 13 bases of the junction unmatched. CDR3 protein: CASSSTTPDRVNSPLHF. In nucleotides, the CDR3 is TGCGCCAGCAGCTCGACTACCCCTGACAGGGTGAATTCACCCCTCCACTTT.

This chain joins TRBV7-2 and TRBJ1-2; TRBD1 is a possible D gene (5 bases). Trimming pared 5 bases from V and 8 bases from J, leaving 21 bases between. The germline V gene encodes CDR1 SGHTA and CDR2 FQGNSA. The CDR3 has 15 amino acids. The CDR3 here is CASSLQGGGSYGYTF. For the CDR3, the DNA is TGTGCCAGCAGCCTGCAAGGTGGGGGGTCCTACGGCTACACCTTC.

This clone was observed a few times. This rearrangement joins TRBV4-3 to TRBJ1-2, with D tentatively TRBD1 (5 bases). From germline, CDR1 is LGHNA and CDR2 YSLEER. V was cut by 1 base and J by 0 bases, with 6 bases left in between. The CDR3 is 14 amino acids. DNA for the CDR3: TGCGCCAGCAGCCAAGGGACAACTAACTATGGCTACACCTTC. Residues: CASSQGTTNYGYTF.

The chain joins TRBV7-8 to TRBJ1-2; TRBD1 agrees at 7 bases. Losses at the gene ends were 6 bases for V and 7 bases for J; bases not matched to a gene: 8. There are 13 residues in the CDR3. The V gene's germline CDR1 is SGHVS and CDR2 FQNEAQ. In nucleotides, the CDR3 is TGTGCCAGCAGAAACAGGGGTGTGTTTGGCTACACCTTC. Amino acids: CASRNRGVFGYTF.

The rearrangement uses TRBV5-1 and TRBJ1-5; TRBD1 agrees at 8 bases. Trimming cost V 2 bases and J 3 bases; bases outside gene matches: 4. The CDR3 is 15 residues long. The germline gives CDR1 SGHRS, CDR2 YFSETQ. The CDR3 DNA follows: TGCGCCAGCAGCTTTGGGACAGGCAACAATCAGCCCCAGCATTTT. It codes for CASSFGTGNNQPQHF.

The chain joins TRBV6-5 to TRBJ2-1; the D call may be TRBD1 or TRBD2 (5 bases each). Trimming cost V 0 bases and J 2 bases, with 11 bases left between them. Germline loops: CDR1 MNHEY, CDR2 SVGAGI. The CDR3 has 16 amino acids. The CDR3 loop is CASSYSKRGAYNEQFF. The CDR3 coding sequence is TGTGCCAGCAGTTACTCGAAACGGGGCGCCTACAATGAGCAGTTCTTC.